This T cell receptor beta chain was sequenced for a study of neoadjuvant anti-PD-1 for oral cavity cancer. Whole-study findings and limits: Greater tumor shrinkage accompanied bigger post-treatment sizes of preexisting clones.

Two replicates per tumor sample, mostly from approximately 5 ug of genomic DNA. Some clones are missing from TCRdb's copy, which holds only in-frame ones; the method was immunoSEQ multiplex PCR. Altogether approximately 16,000 clones are present, under 40% being singletons, with the ten largest covering about two fifths. V was cut by 3 bases and J by 12 bases, with 15 bases left in between. CDR3 length: 12 residues. Germline CDR1 and CDR2: MDHEN and SYDVKM. Time point meaning: after neoadjuvant nivolumab, at surgical resection. Turning to this clone: The antigen is unknown.

This specimen consisted of tumor tissue, obtained after nivolumab (anti-PD-1) treatment. The chain combines TRBV28 with TRBJ2-7; the D gene could be TRBD1 or TRBD2 (5 bases each). The clonotype comes from a person aged 35 to 85 with oral cavity squamous cell carcinoma. Written as DNA, the CDR3 is TGTGCCAGCAGTTTGGGACGGACCGATTGGTACTTC. Protein sequence: CASSLGRTDWYF. Variable domain in full (rest from reference TRBV28 and TRBJ2-7): DVKVTQSSRYLVKRTGEKVFLECVQDMDHENMFWYRQDPGLGLRLIYFSYDVKMKEKGDIPEGYSVSREKKERFSLILESASTNQTSMYLCASSLGRTDWYFGPGTRLTVT.